The source of this TCR beta chain is a study of cytomegalovirus exposure and HLA in healthy donors. Overall study context: In an earlier analysis, approximately 120 million unique TCR beta sequences were found from some 180 million T cells. Study-level findings and limits: TCR beta V- and J-gene trimming, according to a later analysis, was linked to a missense DCLRE1C variant.

Germline CDR1 and CDR2: GTSNPN and SVGIG (reference sequence). The CDR3 has 16 amino acids. J lost 6 bases, V lost 3 bases, and 7 bases had no gene match. On this clone: Its antigen is currently unknown.

PCR involved 60 Vbeta and 13 Jbeta primers. Sequencing was performed with immunoSEQ multiplex PCR; in TCRdb, only in-frame clones are kept and a portion is missing. The sample lists about 110,000 clones, about 90% occurring once. The sequence was obtained from a man in his forties in good health and CMV-seronegative. Material for sequencing was PBMCs. V and J are TRBV30 and TRBJ2-1; 14 bases align to TRBD2. The CDR3 sequence: CAWSAGTSGGTNEQFF. The DNA of the CDR3 is TGTGCCTGGAGCGCCGGGACTAGCGGGGGAACCAATGAGCAGTTCTTC. The full variable domain, in which reference TRBV30 and TRBJ2-1 provide the parts outside the CDR3, is SQTIHQWPATLVQPVGSPLSLECTVEGTSNPNLYWYRQAAGRGLQLLFYSVGIGQISSEVPQNLSASRPQDRQFILSSKKLLLSDSGFYLCAWSAGTSGGTNEQFFGPGTRLTVL.